This TCR beta chain was sequenced in a study of OX40 agonist ivuxolimab in advanced cancers. Overall study context: Prior therapy, whether anti-PD-1, anti-PD-L1 or anti-CTLA-4, was allowed, and under 50% had some.

As regards this clone: The target antigen is unknown.

Profiled with immunoSEQ multiplex PCR; TCRdb holds only in-frame clones, not every one. The sample holds under 85,000 clones, roughly 90% seen once. The CDR3 sequence is 16 residues long. With 3 bases clipped from V and 9 bases from J, the junction kept 10 bases outside the gene matches. Germline CDR1 is LNHDA and CDR2 is SQIVND (reference sequence). Broader study findings: Relative to CD4+ cells, CD8+ T cells on average had more expanded clones. Determination of antigen specificity was not performed for the expanded peripheral T cells. The CD4+ and CD8+ T cells in the blood had expanded clonally by week 6 at 0.1 to 3.0 mg/kg.

Sample: CD4+ or CD8+ T cells sorted from blood, taken in a trial of the OX40 agonist ivuxolimab. The sequence was collected from an adult with an advanced solid tumor such as melanoma, head and neck, liver or kidney cancer. The rearrangement links TRBV19 to TRBJ2-3, with 12 positions matching TRBD2. The CDR3 sequence: CASSIALAGGPSTQYF. In nucleotides, the CDR3 is TGTGCCAGTAGTATCGCTCTAGCGGGAGGGCCCTCCACGCAGTATTTT.